The 29 T cell receptor beta chains below come from one sample, sequenced in a study of CD8+CD57+ T cells in acquired aplastic anemia. Genomic DNA, the template, was used for profiling of the TCR beta VDJ and CDR3. TCRdb analysed the reads with MiXCR anew, one entry per CDR3 protein. The sample has around 150,000 distinct CDR3 sequences; around 48% are singletons. The authors sequenced patients whose flow cytometry had shown CD8+CD57+ cell expansion. Sequenced sample: sorted CD4+, CD8+, or CD8+CD57+ T cells (not recorded which) from PBMCs. The receptors originated from a human donor with aplastic anemia.

CDR3 region: CASSDPLTGGAFF. The CDR3 coding sequence is TGTGCCAGCAGTGATCCCCTGACAGGGGGAGCTTTCTTT. This sequence joins TRBV2 and TRBJ1-1, with 9 bases that match TRBD1. The CDR3 has 13 residues. From germline, CDR1 is SNHLY and CDR2 FYNNEI. With 3 bases clipped from V and 10 bases from J, the junction kept 6 bases outside the gene matches.

As for this clonotype: A single base separates this from a much larger clone, so it may be a read error. The rearrangement links TRBV7-2 to TRBJ1-2; D uncertain. The CDR3 is 13 amino acids. Germline CDR1 SGHTA, CDR2 FQGNSA. The V end was cut by 1 base, the J end by 8 bases, with 11 bases between. Written as DNA, the CDR3 is TGTGCCAGCAGCTTAGTGATGGTCCCCGGCTACACCTTC. Encoded protein: CASSLVMVPGYTF.

This clonotype was seen ten or more times. The chain combines TRBV6-1 with TRBJ2-2; TRBD1 is a possible D gene (6 bases). Germline CDR1 reads MNHNS; CDR2 reads SASEGT. The CDR3 is made up of 13 amino acids. V lost 6 bases to trimming and J lost 7 bases, with 12 bases between them. The CDR3 reads CASRQQGDGELFF. Here the CDR3 DNA reads TGTGCCAGCAGACAACAGGGTGACGGGGAGCTGTTTTTT.

The table lists this clonotype with many counts. The gene calls are TRBV5-4 and TRBJ2-5, with D possibly matching TRBD1 (6 bases). The germline V and J ends were trimmed by 4 bases and 0 bases, with 16 bases remaining between them. The germline V gene encodes CDR1 SGHNT and CDR2 YYREEE (reference sequence). The CDR3 has 16 residues. The CDR3 coding sequence is TGTGCCAGCAGCCTGGGGTCAGGGGTGTACCAAGAGACCCAGTACTTC. This gives the protein CASSLGSGVYQETQYF. The variable domain in full, with the rest retrieved from reference TRBV5-4 and TRBJ2-5, is ETGVTQSPTHLIKTRGQQVTLRCSSQSGHNTVSWYQQALGQGPQFIFQYYREEENGRGNFPPRFSGLQFPNYSSELNVNALELDDSALYLCASSLGSGVYQETQYFGPGTRLLVL.

This rearrangement joins TRBV10-3 to TRBJ2-2; 8 positions match TRBD1. The germline V gene encodes CDR1 ENHRY and CDR2 SYGVKD. The CDR3 has 13 amino acids. Trimming removed 10 bases from V and 5 bases from J; junction bases left unmatched: 6. The CDR3 reads CATDRGGTGELFF. The DNA of the CDR3 is TGTGCCACCGACAGGGGTGGAACCGGGGAGCTGTTTTTT.

This clonotype was seen ten or more times. This chain connects TRBV30 to TRBJ2-7; D call uncertain. Deletions cut 3 bases from V and 3 bases from J, with 9 bases between. CDR1 and CDR2 (germline): GTSNPN, SVGIG (reference sequence). The CDR3 is 12 residues long. CDR3 bases: TGTGCCTGGAGCGCCTCCGGCTACGAGCAGTACTTC. This codes for CAWSASGYEQYF.

This clonotype has only one observation. The chain joins TRBV19 to TRBJ2-7; tentatively, D is TRBD1 (6 bases). Germline values: CDR1 LNHDA, CDR2 SQIVND (reference sequence). V gave up 3 bases and J gave up 3 bases, with 9 bases separating them. This CDR3 comprises 13 residues. CDR3 loop: CASSIRGFYEQYF. The DNA for the CDR3 is TGTGCCAGTAGTATTAGGGGGTTCTACGAGCAGTACTTC.

The chain is built from TRBV5-4 and TRBJ1-4; D gene ambiguous. Trimming took 0 bases from V and 5 from J, leaving 8 bases between them. Per the germline V gene, CDR1 is SGHNT and CDR2 is YYREEE (reference sequence). This CDR3 region has 14 residues. The CDR3 protein is CASSLDVVNEKLFF. The DNA for the CDR3 is TGTGCCAGCAGCTTGGATGTGGTGAATGAAAAACTGTTTTTT.

This clonotype was detected a few times. This rearrangement joins TRBV27 to TRBJ1-1; D is unclear. Germline lookup yields CDR1 MNHEY and CDR2 SMNVEV (reference sequence). The CDR3 extends over 15 amino acids. Trimming cost V 5 bases and J 8 bases, with 21 bases left between them. CDR3 loop: CASSIPGGSVSEAFF. Written as DNA, the CDR3 is TGTGCCAGCAGTATACCGGGAGGGTCGGTGTCGGAAGCTTTCTTT.

This chain joins TRBV5-1 and TRBJ2-5; a weak D match, TRBD1 (7 bases). Trimming shortened V by 4 bases and J by 1 base, and 11 bases separated the two germline ends. CDR3 length: 14 amino acids. Germline CDR1 SGHRS, CDR2 YFSETQ. This CDR3 is CASSGQGGQETQYF. The CDR3 region has the DNA TGCGCCAGCAGCGGGCAGGGGGGCCAAGAGACCCAGTACTTC.

The sample holds many counts of this clonotype. The chain joins TRBV7-3 to TRBJ2-6; D is unresolved. V was clipped by 8 bases and J by 0 bases, with 8 bases between them. In germline, CDR1 is SGHTA, CDR2 FQGTGA. The CDR3 is 14 residues long. CDR3 in amino acids: CASRSGSGANVLTF. CDR3 DNA: TGTGCCAGCCGATCGGGCTCTGGGGCCAACGTCCTGACTTTC.

Ten or more counts support this clonotype. The V gene is TRBV19, the J gene TRBJ2-7; 12 bases map to TRBD2. From germline, CDR1 is LNHDA and CDR2 SQIVND (reference sequence). V was clipped by 5 bases and J by 2 bases; unmatched bases: 10. The CDR3 extends over 17 amino acids. As DNA, the CDR3 is TGTGCCAGTAGTCGTCCCGGGACTAGCGGGCTGGCCTACGAGCAGTACTTC. It encodes CASSRPGTSGLAYEQYF.

In its sample, this clonotype was seen many times. The chain uses TRBV6-1 and TRBJ1-2; 11 positions match TRBD1. This CDR3 is built from 15 residues. With 6 bases clipped from V and 7 bases from J, the junction kept 10 bases outside the gene matches. Germline loops: CDR1 MNHNS, CDR2 SASEGT. In DNA form, the CDR3 reads TGTGCCAGCAGAACACCGGGACAGGGGGGTACTGGCTACACCTTC. Protein: CASRTPGQGGTGYTF.

This clonotype occurred many times. The gene calls are TRBV6-1 and TRBJ2-7; 9 bases are a match to TRBD1. The V gene's germline CDR1 is MNHNS and CDR2 SASEGT. There are 16 residues in the CDR3. After removal of 7 bases from V and 6 bases from J, the junction contained 16 bases not matched to a gene. DNA for the CDR3: TGTGCCAGCACCCGCGGTTCGGACAGGGGATACCCCGAGCAGTACTTC. Protein sequence: CASTRGSDRGYPEQYF.

This clonotype was counted ten times or more. The V call is TRBV28, the J call TRBJ2-7; TRBD1 matches at 10 bases. V dropped 5 bases and J dropped 3; count of bases not matched to a gene: 7. Germline CDR1 is MDHEN and CDR2 is SYDVKM. This CDR3 has 15 amino acids. CDR3 sequence reads: CASSPFRDRGYEQYF. In nucleotides, the CDR3 is TGTGCCAGCAGTCCATTCAGGGACAGGGGCTACGAGCAGTACTTC.

The rearrangement links TRBV19 to TRBJ2-2; no firm D call. V shed 0 bases and J shed 0 bases, with 2 bases lying between them. The CDR3 contains 14 residues. Per germline, CDR1 LNHDA and CDR2 SQIVND (reference sequence). In DNA form, the CDR3 reads TGTGCCAGTAGTATAGATCCGAACACCGGGGAGCTGTTTTTT. This encodes CASSIDPNTGELFF.

This clonotype was counted many times. V gene TRBV6-1 combines with J gene TRBJ2-6; D gene unclear. The germline V gene has CDR1 MNHNS and CDR2 SASEGT. V shed 8 bases and J shed 0 bases, with 20 bases lying between them. This CDR3 spans 18 amino acids. The chain's CDR3 is CASVSTRPLVSGANVLTF. CDR3 DNA sequence: TGTGCCAGCGTCAGTACACGACCTTTAGTCTCTGGGGCCAACGTCCTGACTTTC.

The chain employs TRBV5-1 and TRBJ2-6; 8 nucleotides agree with TRBD1. Trimming at V came to 1 base and at J to 0 bases, leaving 12 bases not matched to a gene. Germline V gene sequence: CDR1 SGHRS, CDR2 YFSETQ. The CDR3 runs 20 residues. As DNA, the CDR3 is TGCGCCAGCAGCTTGTCCCCCCCGGGACAGGTAAGCTCTGGGGCCAACGTCCTGACTTTC. Protein product: CASSLSPPGQVSSGANVLTF. The full variable domain, with the rest looked up from reference TRBV5-1 and TRBJ2-6, is KAGVTQTPRYLIKTRGQQVTLSCSPISGHRSVSWYQQTPGQGLQFLFEYFSETQRNKGNFPGRFSGRQFSNSRSEMNVSTLELGDSALYLCASSLSPPGQVSSGANVLTFGAGSRLTVL.

In its sample, this clonotype ranks as medium-sized. The chain combines TRBV10-1 with TRBJ2-7, with 9 positions matching TRBD2. The CDR3 is 14 amino acids. With V trimmed by 8 bases and J by 5 bases, 10 bases remained unmatched. Germline V gene sequence: CDR1 WNHNN, CDR2 SYGVQD (reference sequence). This CDR3 is CASPVVLAGDEQYF. The CDR3 bases are TGCGCCAGCCCGGTGGTCTTAGCGGGAGACGAGCAGTACTTC.

The chain is built from TRBV10-3 and TRBJ2-1; 7 bases are a match to TRBD1. The V gene end was trimmed by 4 bases and the J gene end by 6 bases; junction bases not matched to a gene: 9. This CDR3 contains 15 residues. Germline V gene sequence: CDR1 ENHRY, CDR2 SYGVKD. The CDR3 sequence: CAISVRQGFGNEQFF. The CDR3 coding sequence is TGTGCCATCAGTGTCCGACAGGGTTTTGGCAATGAGCAGTTCTTC.

A note on this clonotype: This may arise from a read error, as a much more abundant clone is one base away. This chain uses TRBV11-1 with TRBJ2-4, with D possibly being TRBD1 (6 bases). The germline V gene has CDR1 SGHAT and CDR2 FQDESV (reference sequence). The CDR3 is 15 residues long. The CDR3 sequence: CASSLEGVTKNLQYF. The DNA for the CDR3 is TGTGCCAGCAGCCTCGAGGGGGTAACCAAAAACCTTCAGTACTTC.

This clonotype was observed a single time. The chain recombines TRBV25-1 with TRBJ2-3; the match to TRBD2 covers 9 bases. CDR3 length: 16 amino acids. The germline V gene has CDR1 MGHDK and CDR2 SYGVNS. After removal of 3 bases from V and 6 bases from J, the junction contained 10 bases not matched to a gene. In DNA form, the CDR3 reads TGTGCCAGCAGTGATCGTGCGACTAGCGGAGCGGATACGCAGTATTTT. It yields the protein CASSDRATSGADTQYF.

As to this clonotype: The CDR3 does not close with the conserved phenylalanine or tryptophan, likely indicating a read error. This chain connects TRBV7-2 to TRBJ2-7, with a possible D match to TRBD2 (5 bases). V lost 7 bases and J lost 3, with 16 bases in between. Germline-derived CDR1 and CDR2 are SGHTA and FQGNSA. The CDR3 consists of 14 residues. This CDR3 reads CASTPGIGIYEQYL. As DNA, the CDR3 is TGTGCCAGCACCCCCGGGATAGGTATCTACGAGCAGTACCTC.

The chain carries TRBV20-1 and TRBJ2-1; 14 positions agree with TRBD2. This CDR3 has 14 residues. Looked up from germline, CDR1 is DFQATT and CDR2 is SNEGSKA (reference sequence). Trimming at V came to 7 bases and at J to 13 bases, leaving 12 bases not matched to a gene. DNA for the CDR3: TGCAGTGAAGGGACTAGCGGGAGTTTAAGAGGTCAGTTCTTC. This codes for CSEGTSGSLRGQFF.

This clonotype was observed many times. The chain joins TRBV6-1 to TRBJ2-1, with a tentative D call TRBD2 (6 bases). Trimming took off 2 bases at V and 4 bases at J, with 9 bases between the two ends. Germline lookup yields CDR1 MNHNS and CDR2 SASEGT. This CDR3 contains 14 residues. In DNA form, the CDR3 reads TGTGCCAGCAGTGAATCCGCGGGGTACAATGAGCAGTTCTTC. Amino acids: CASSESAGYNEQFF.

The chain links TRBV10-3 to TRBJ2-5; possible D gene TRBD2, 6 bases. The CDR3 is 15 residues long. Trimming removed 4 bases at V and 0 bases at J, with 12 bases between. Germline V lookup: CDR1 ENHRY, CDR2 SYGVKD. CDR3 bases: TGTGCCATCAGTGCAAGCCGGGGGTACCAAGAGACCCAGTACTTC. Residues: CAISASRGYQETQYF.

The genes are TRBV10-3 and TRBJ2-2, with D unresolved. The CDR3 contains 15 residues. Per the germline V gene, CDR1 is ENHRY and CDR2 is SYGVKD. Trimming stripped 6 bases from V and 4 bases from J, with 15 bases between. The CDR3 sequence is CAIRSGRPGTGELFF. CDR3 DNA: TGTGCCATCAGATCCGGAAGGCCGGGCACCGGGGAGCTGTTTTTT.

The chain is built from TRBV9 and TRBJ2-1; TRBD2 matches at 13 bases. The CDR3 runs 15 residues. Trimming removed 4 bases from V and 6 bases from J; junction bases left unmatched: 4. Germline V gene data show CDR1 as SGDLS and CDR2 as YYNGEE. This CDR3 reads CASSKGLAGSNEQFF. The CDR3, as DNA: TGTGCCAGCAGCAAGGGACTAGCGGGGAGCAATGAGCAGTTCTTC. The variable domain in full, with the rest retrieved from reference TRBV9 and TRBJ2-1, is DSGVTQTPKHLITATGQRVTLRCSPRSGDLSVYWYQQSLDQGLQFLIQYYNGEERAKGNILERFSAQQFPDLHSELNLSSLELGDSALYFCASSKGLAGSNEQFFGPGTRLTVL.

This chain connects TRBV20-1 to TRBJ2-7, with D unclear. The V end lost 3 bases, the J end lost 3 bases, and 12 bases lay between the germline ends. The CDR3 sequence is 13 residues long. CDR1 and CDR2 from the germline V gene are DFQATT and SNEGSKA (reference sequence). The CDR3 loop is CSARIPGLYEQYF. The DNA for the CDR3 is TGCAGTGCTAGGATACCCGGTCTCTACGAGCAGTACTTC.